These 17 T cell receptor beta chains were sequenced from one sample in a study of vaccination and CD4 T cells after COVID-19. Their specific antigens are unknown. Treatment denoted: 10-day PBMC culture with coronavirus spike peptide pools or control peptides (ViraFEST assay). Oncomine TCR Beta short-read sequencing was applied to DNA from cultured CD4+ T cells. TCRdb reanalysed the PCR reads using MiXCR and keeps one entry per CDR3 protein. The sample lists approximately 24,000 distinct CDR3 sequences, over 60% occurring once. The material sequenced was CD4+ T cells from blood, cultured in vitro. The receptors were sampled from a human donor who had recovered from COVID-19.

There are a few counts of this clonotype. The chain links TRBV24-1 to TRBJ2-1, with D maybe TRBD1 (6 bases). CDR3 size: 14 residues. Trimming took 4 bases from V and 7 from J, leaving 13 bases between them. Germline assignment: CDR1 KGHDR and CDR2 SFDVKD. The CDR3 DNA reads as TGTGCCACCAGTGAGCTGCTCAGGGGAAATGAGCAGTTCTTC. Protein: CATSELLRGNEQFF.

This chain links TRBV4-1 with TRBJ2-1, with 13 bases identical to TRBD2. Per germline, CDR1 MGHRA and CDR2 YSYEKL. V lost 8 bases and J lost 5; bases outside the gene matches: 15. This CDR3 contains 18 residues. This CDR3 is CASRGLAGPSQRNNEQFF. The CDR3 nucleotides are TGCGCCAGCCGGGGACTAGCGGGACCCAGCCAGCGAAACAATGAGCAGTTCTTC.

This clonotype was counted between two and nine times. This rearrangement joins TRBV27 to TRBJ1-1; 8 bases are a match to TRBD1. Germline V lookup: CDR1 MNHEY, CDR2 SMNVEV (reference sequence). The trim removed 2 bases at V and 9 bases at J, leaving 11 bases unmatched. This CDR3 region has 15 residues. This chain's CDR3 is CASSLKNDRGWKAFF. The DNA for the CDR3 is TGTGCCAGCAGTTTAAAAAACGACAGGGGTTGGAAAGCTTTCTTT.

This clonotype has only one observation. The rearrangement uses TRBV7-2 and TRBJ2-2; 10 bases are shared with TRBD1. This CDR3 is 16 amino acids long. V lost 1 base, J lost 6 bases, and 5 bases stayed unmatched. Germline V gene sequence: CDR1 SGHTA, CDR2 FQGNSA. Written as DNA, the CDR3 is TGTGCCAGCAGCTTAGGAGACAGGGGGCGTGCCGGGGAGCTGTTTTTT. Amino acids: CASSLGDRGRAGELFF.

V gene TRBV7-2 combines with J gene TRBJ1-1, with 7 nucleotides matching TRBD1. The trim removed 5 bases at V and 1 base at J, leaving 4 bases unmatched. Looked up from germline, CDR1 is SGHTA and CDR2 is FQGNSA. This CDR3 is built from 14 residues. The CDR3 DNA reads as TGTGCCAGCAGCCTCTCAGGGGGGAACACTGAAGCTTTCTTT. It yields the protein CASSLSGGNTEAFF. Looking up the rest from reference TRBV7-2 and TRBJ1-1 gives the full variable domain: GAGVSQSPSNKVTEKGKDVELRCDPISGHTALYWYRQSLGQGLEFLIYFQGNSAPDKSGLPSDRFSAERTGGSVSTLTIQRTQQEDSAVYLCASSLSGGNTEAFFGQGTRLTVV.

The gene calls are TRBV6-5 and TRBJ1-2; no clear D gene. Trimming shortened V by 0 bases and J by 1 base, and 9 bases separated the two germline ends. CDR1 and CDR2 (germline): MNHEY, SVGAGI. The CDR3 contains 15 residues. The CDR3 sequence is CASSYSRDINYGYTF. The CDR3 nucleotides read TGTGCCAGCAGTTACTCGAGGGATATTAACTATGGCTACACCTTC.

The rearrangement uses TRBV20-1 and TRBJ1-2; weak D call: TRBD1 (5 bases). CDR1 and CDR2 (germline): DFQATT, SNEGSKA (reference sequence). The CDR3 is 14 amino acids. The V end was cut by 6 bases, the J end by 8 bases, with 22 bases between. The DNA for the CDR3 is TGCAGTGCCATCCTAGTTCACGGGGCAGACGGCTACACCTTC. Encoded protein: CSAILVHGADGYTF.

The genes are TRBV6-1 and TRBJ2-5; D is undetermined. Per germline, CDR1 MNHNS and CDR2 SASEGT. This CDR3 contains 13 residues. With 2 bases removed from V and 0 bases from J, the gap between germline ends came to 4 bases. For the CDR3, the DNA is TGTGCCAGCAGTGAAACGTACCAAGAGACCCAGTACTTC. Translation gives CASSETYQETQYF.

This clonotype was seen only once. The chain employs TRBV20-1 and TRBJ2-1; D perhaps matches TRBD2 (5 bases). This CDR3 spans 15 amino acids. CDR1 and CDR2 from the germline V gene are DFQATT and SNEGSKA (reference sequence). V lost 5 bases to trimming and J lost 4 bases, with 18 bases between them. The CDR3 reads CSASYISGLYNEQFF. The DNA for the CDR3 is TGCAGTGCTTCCTATATTTCGGGATTGTACAATGAGCAGTTCTTC.

Only a few counts were recorded for this clonotype. V usage is TRBV20-1 and J usage is TRBJ1-6; D unclear. This CDR3 comprises 13 residues. V was pared by 3 bases and J by 7 bases, with 10 bases between. CDR1 and CDR2 from the germline V gene are DFQATT and SNEGSKA (reference sequence). The CDR3 coding sequence is TGCAGTGCTAGTCGGAGCGGGAATTCACCCCTCCACTTT. This sequence encodes CSASRSGNSPLHF.

The chain has TRBV28 and TRBJ1-1; D is undetermined. This CDR3 is 10 amino acids long. CDR1 is MDHEN, CDR2 SYDVKM, per germline. Trimming pared 7 bases from V and 11 bases from J, leaving 11 bases between. The CDR3 here is CASTGYGAFF. For the CDR3, the DNA is TGTGCCAGCACCGGCTATGGGGCTTTCTTT.

This clonotype was seen a handful of times. This chain uses TRBV20-1 with TRBJ2-1; D call uncertain. V lost 3 bases, J lost 8 bases, and 8 bases lay in between. Per germline, CDR1 DFQATT and CDR2 SNEGSKA (reference sequence). The length of the CDR3 is 11 residues. CDR3 sequence: CSASATYEQFF. In DNA form, the CDR3 reads TGCAGTGCTAGTGCCACATATGAGCAGTTCTTC.

The chain has TRBV7-2 and TRBJ2-7; 9 bases agree with TRBD2. This CDR3 contains 15 residues. Germline V gives CDR1 SGHTA, CDR2 FQGNSA. V lost 5 bases and J lost 3; bases outside the gene matches: 8. The CDR3 DNA reads TGTGCCAGCAGCACGCTGGGCGGGGGGGGCTACGAGCAGTACTTC. Translating gives CASSTLGGGGYEQYF.

This clonotype is medium-sized within its sample. The chain has TRBV7-9 and TRBJ1-5; D gene uncertain. CDR3 length: 14 residues. Between the trimmed V and J ends, which lost 3 bases and 6 bases, there was a span of 12 bases. Germline CDR1 reads SEHNR; CDR2 reads FQNEAQ (reference sequence). CDR3 sequence (DNA): TGTGCCAGCAGCTTTTTCAGGTTGGCTCAGCCCCAGCATTTT. Protein sequence: CASSFFRLAQPQHF.

This chain joins TRBV6-1 and TRBJ2-7, with 11 bases matching TRBD1. The V gene end was trimmed by 6 bases and the J gene end by 2 bases; junction bases not matched to a gene: 3. CDR1 MNHNS and CDR2 SASEGT come from the germline V gene. The CDR3 is made up of 14 amino acids. CDR3 region: CASSRGQGAYEQYF. For the CDR3, the DNA is TGTGCCAGCAGCAGGGGACAGGGGGCCTACGAGCAGTACTTC.

This clonotype rates as medium-sized. V and J are TRBV20-1 and TRBJ1-2; TRBD1 is a possible D gene (5 bases). CDR1 and CDR2 (germline): DFQATT, SNEGSKA (reference sequence). The V end was cut by 6 bases, the J end by 7 bases, with 21 bases between. CDR3 length: 14 amino acids. Written as DNA, the CDR3 is TGCAGTGCCACTGGGGCGGCCCCCTCGTTTGGCTACACCTTC. Amino acids: CSATGAAPSFGYTF.

This clonotype was counted only a few times. V usage is TRBV7-8 and J usage is TRBJ1-5; D gene ambiguous. This CDR3 spans 14 amino acids. Germline-derived CDR1 and CDR2 are SGHVS and FQNEAQ. Trimming removed 1 base from V and 3 bases from J, with 7 bases in between. CDR3 in amino acids: CASSLVHYNQPQHF. The CDR3 DNA reads TGTGCCAGCAGCTTAGTACACTACAATCAGCCCCAGCATTTT. The entire variable domain, with the rest obtained from reference TRBV7-8 and TRBJ1-5, is as follows: GAGVSQSPRYKVAKRGQDVALRCDPISGHVSLFWYQQALGQGPEFLTYFQNEAQLDKSGLPSDRFFAERPEGSVSTLKIQRTQQEDSAVYLCASSLVHYNQPQHFGDGTRLSIL.